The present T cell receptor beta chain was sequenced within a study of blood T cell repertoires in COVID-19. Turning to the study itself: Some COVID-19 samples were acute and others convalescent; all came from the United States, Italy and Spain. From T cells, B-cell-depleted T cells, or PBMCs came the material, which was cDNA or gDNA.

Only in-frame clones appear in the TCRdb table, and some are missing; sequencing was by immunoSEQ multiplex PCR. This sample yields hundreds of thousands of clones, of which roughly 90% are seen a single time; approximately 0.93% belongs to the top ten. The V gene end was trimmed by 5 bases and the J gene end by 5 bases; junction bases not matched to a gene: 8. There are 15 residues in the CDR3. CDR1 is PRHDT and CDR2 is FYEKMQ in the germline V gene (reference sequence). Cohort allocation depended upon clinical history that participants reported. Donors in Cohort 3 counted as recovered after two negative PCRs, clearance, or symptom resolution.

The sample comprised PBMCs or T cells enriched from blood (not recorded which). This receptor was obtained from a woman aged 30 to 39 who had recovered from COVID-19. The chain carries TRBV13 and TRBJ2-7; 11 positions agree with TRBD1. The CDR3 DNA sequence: TGTGCCAGCAGCCCCCCGGACAGGGGGCGTCACGAGCAGTACTTC. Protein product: CASSPPDRGRHEQYF. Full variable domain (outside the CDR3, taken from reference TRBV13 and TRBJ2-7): AAGVIQSPRHLIKEKRETATLKCYPIPRHDTVYWYQQGPGQDPQFLISFYEKMQSDKGSIPDRFSAQQFSDYHSELNMSSLELGDSALYFCASSPPDRGRHEQYFGPGTRLTVT.